This TCR beta chain was sequenced during a study of blood T cell repertoires in COVID-19. About the research overall: PBMCs, B-cell-depleted T cells, or T cells provided the cDNA or gDNA that made up the material.

The CDR3 has 15 residues. Germline V gives CDR1 MRHNA, CDR2 SNTAGT. V was pared by 6 bases and J by 6 bases, with 10 bases of the junction left unmatched. Assignment of participants to cohorts was predicated upon participant-reported clinical history. Recovery among Cohort 3 donors was established by two negative PCRs, clearance, or symptom resolution. Original analysis: Reference gene primer amplification gave nucleated cell count estimates. Clones were sequenced by immunoSEQ multiplex PCR, and TCRdb holds only the in-frame ones, with some missing. V and J calls and clone size come straight from that table; D and trimming were deduced from the DNA. The sample lists 250,000 to 300,000 clones; around 89% were seen once.

This TCR was sampled from a man aged 35-49 years who had recovered from COVID-19. Sequenced sample: PBMCs or T cells enriched from blood (not recorded which). The chain has TRBV6-4 and TRBJ2-1; 8 bases line up with TRBD1. The CDR3 DNA is TGTGCCAGCAGCGCGAGGACAGGGTTTAGCAATGAGCAGTTCTTC. Residues: CASSARTGFSNEQFF.